This T cell receptor (beta chain) was retrieved from a study of blood T cell repertoires in COVID-19. Generated by immunoSEQ multiplex PCR, the TCRdb table keeps only in-frame clones and is missing some. The sample consists of about 260,000 clones, 88% of them appearing once. V lost 5 bases and J 4 bases, leaving 15 bases between the germline ends. The CDR3 has 16 amino acids. From germline, CDR1 is PRHDT and CDR2 FYEKMQ (reference sequence). What was sequenced was peripheral blood. The chain couples TRBV13 to TRBJ2-6; unclear D gene. The sequence derives from a human donor in a cohort sampled during active COVID-19. The CDR3 DNA sequence: TGTGCCAGCAGCCCCGCCGGTTTGAGGGGGGCCAACGTCCTGACTTTC. Translation gives CASSPAGLRGANVLTF.